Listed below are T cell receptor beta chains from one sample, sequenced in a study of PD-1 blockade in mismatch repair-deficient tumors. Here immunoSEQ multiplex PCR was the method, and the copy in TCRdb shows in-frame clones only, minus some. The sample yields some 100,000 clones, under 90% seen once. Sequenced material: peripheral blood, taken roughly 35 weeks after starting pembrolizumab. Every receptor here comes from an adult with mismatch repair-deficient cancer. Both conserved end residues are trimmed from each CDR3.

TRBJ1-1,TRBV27,ASSSDVNTEAF
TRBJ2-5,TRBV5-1,ASSQNSGRETQY
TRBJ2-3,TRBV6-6,ASSTTGPDTQY
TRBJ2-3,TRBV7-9,ASSLSGRQVGSGAQY
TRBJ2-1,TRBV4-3,ASSQHGTSPNEQF
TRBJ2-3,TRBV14,ASSLLREWSDTQY
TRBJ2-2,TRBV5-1,ASSLSTGELF
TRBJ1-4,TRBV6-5,ATTKRERLNEKLF
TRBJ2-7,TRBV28,ASSSTRDRGNEQY
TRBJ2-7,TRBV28,ASTPQGVVGEQY
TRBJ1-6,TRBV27,ASNLRPWYNSPLH
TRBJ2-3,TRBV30,AWRVKREGITDTQY
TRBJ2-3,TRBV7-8,ASSPFTDTQY
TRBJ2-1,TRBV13,ASSPTGGSGGLGYNEQF
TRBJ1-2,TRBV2,ASSGGQEYGYT
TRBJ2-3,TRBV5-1,ASRMGRELSDTQY
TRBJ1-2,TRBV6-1,ASSEARGGRDGYT
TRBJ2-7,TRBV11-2,ASSKAWEQY
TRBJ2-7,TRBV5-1,ASSLEAGGPGEQY
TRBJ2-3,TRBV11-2,ASSAVSAGATDTQY
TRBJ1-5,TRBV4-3,ASSQTIKKPQH
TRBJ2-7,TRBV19,ASSIGQGEPTYEQY
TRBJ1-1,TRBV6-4,ASSDTGTGNTEAF
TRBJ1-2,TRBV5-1,ASSSGQTKGGYT
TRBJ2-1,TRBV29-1,SVVQGNEQF
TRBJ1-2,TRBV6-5,ASTPRQGLRDGYT
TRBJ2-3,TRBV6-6,ASRSISGSSDTQY
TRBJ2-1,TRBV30,AYSGGFGEQF
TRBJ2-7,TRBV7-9,ASSLGSSGSYEQY
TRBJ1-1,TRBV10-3,AISEGGLNTEAF
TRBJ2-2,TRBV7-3,ASSLMPSGRATNTGELF
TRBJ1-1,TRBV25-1,ASSVGQYTEAF
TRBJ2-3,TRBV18,ASSPPEGGGTDTQY
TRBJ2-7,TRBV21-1,ASSKGAGIVYEQY
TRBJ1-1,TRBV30,AWSLGGTEAF
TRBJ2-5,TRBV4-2,ASSQDRDGAGTQY
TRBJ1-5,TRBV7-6,ASSLRPVAGGNQPQH
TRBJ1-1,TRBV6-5,ASTLGNLNTEAF
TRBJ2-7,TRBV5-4,ASSSARTSGRFEQY
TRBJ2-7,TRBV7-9,ASSSPQVRGVYEQY
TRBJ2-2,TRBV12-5,ASGFGHTRSSGELF